This TCR beta chain is drawn from a study of PD-1 blockade in classical Hodgkin lymphoma. Each of the patients experienced relapse following autologous stem cell transplantation, and their brentuximab vedotin exposure differed. V lost 0 bases, J lost 7 bases, and 14 bases lay in between. Germline V CDR1 and CDR2: SGHNT, YYREEE (reference sequence). The length of the CDR3 is 15 residues. Clones were read by immunoSEQ multiplex PCR, and TCRdb kept only the in-frame ones, dropping some. The table shows roughly 24,000 clones, with 80% to 90% occurring only once. With respect to this clone: The antigen is not known.

The study's findings and limits: Newly diagnosed patients were reported to exhibit reduced baseline TCR diversity relative to healthy donors. CD4+ TCR diversity, unlike CD8+, climbed significantly by C4D1.

The chain carries TRBV5-4 and TRBJ2-1; D call uncertain. This specimen consisted of peripheral blood mononuclear cells (PBMCs), obtained before the second cycle of nivolumab. The origin of this receptor is a human donor with classical Hodgkin lymphoma. This chain's CDR3 is CASSLAQALGNEQFF. DNA for the CDR3: TGTGCCAGCAGCTTGGCTCAGGCATTGGGAAATGAGCAGTTCTTC.